This is a list of T cell receptor beta chains from one sample in a study of T cell repertoires in cytomegalovirus infection. TCRdb recomputed calls from the reads with MiXCR, one row per CDR3 protein. There are 150,000 to 200,000 distinct CDR3 sequences in the sample; about 15% occur only once, and 18% lies in the top ten. The material sequenced was CD8+ T cells from PBMCs. These receptors originate from a human donor in good health (CMV status not recorded). Some clones in this sample may be carry-over from other donors' samples. Both conserved end residues are part of each CDR3. The order of the fields is CDR3 length, V gene, clone size, D gene, J gene, CDR3 protein, CDR3 DNA. D genes are given only for firm matches. Size is omitted from some rows. Given values are once, few, many or a class for expanded clones.

12	TRBV7-6	.	.	TRBJ2-6	CAWGSGANVLTF	TGTGCTTGGGGCTCTGGGGCCAACGTCCTGACTTTC
14	TRBV6-5	.	TRBD2	TRBJ2-4	CASSSSGAKNIQYF	TGTGCCAGCAGTTCTAGCGGAGCCAAAAACATTCAGTACTTC
19	TRBV28	.	.	TRBJ2-7	CASSFGSTGTPGRPYEQYF	TGTGCCAGCAGTTTTGGATCCACCGGGACCCCAGGGAGGCCGTACGAGCAGTACTTC
15	TRBV5-5	.	.	TRBJ2-3	CASSLEWGSTDTQYF	TGTGCCAGCAGCTTGGAGTGGGGCAGCACAGATACGCAGTATTTT
16	TRBV7-9	.	TRBD1	TRBJ1-2	CASSSAGTGLHYGYTF	TGTGCCAGCAGCTCGGCGGGGACAGGGCTTCACTATGGCTACACCTTC
13	TRBV7-2	few	.	TRBJ2-5	CASSAQGRETQYF	TGTGCCAGCAGCGCCCAGGGGAGAGAGACCCAGTACTTC
13	TRBV20-1	.	.	TRBJ1-1	CRGRGYLNTEAFF	TGCAGGGGCCGGGGATACTTGAACACTGAAGCTTTCTTT
14	TRBV7-2	.	.	TRBJ1-2	CASSLILGMDGYTF	TGTGCCAGCAGCTTAATCCTGGGGATGGATGGCTACACCTTC
18	TRBV7-7	.	.	TRBJ1-2	CASSLGVYRDNSNYGYTF	TGTGCCAGCAGCTTAGGCGTTTACCGGGACAACTCTAACTATGGCTACACCTTC
13	TRBV6-1	.	.	TRBJ2-7	CASSEWQPYEQYF	TGTGCCAGCAGTGAATGGCAGCCCTACGAGCAGTACTTC
13	TRBV2	few	.	TRBJ2-2	CAKQGTNTGELFF	TGTGCCAAGCAGGGTACGAACACCGGGGAGCTGTTTTTT
12	TRBV7-9	.	.	TRBJ2-5	CASSTRGETQYF	TGTGCCAGCAGCACCCGCGGGGAGACCCAGTACTTC
13	TRBV15	few	.	TRBJ1-6	CATSRLTASPLHF	TGTGCCACCAGCAGACTAACTGCTTCACCCCTCCACTTT
14	TRBV7-2	many	TRBD2	TRBJ2-7	CASTWTSGSYEQYF	TGTGCCAGCACCTGGACTAGCGGGAGTTACGAGCAGTACTTC
16	TRBV7-9	.	TRBD1	TRBJ2-7	CASSLAFGDRTYEQYF	TGTGCCAGCAGCTTAGCCTTTGGGGACAGGACCTACGAGCAGTACTTC
15	TRBV27	.	TRBD1	TRBJ1-6	CASSFGGQGGSPLHF	TGTGCCAGCAGTTTCGGAGGACAGGGAGGGTCACCCCTCCACTTT
16	TRBV6-2/TRBV6-3	many	.	TRBJ2-2	CASSYRGERYTGELFF	TGTGCCAGCAGTTACCGCGGAGAGAGGTACACCGGGGAGCTGTTTTTT
13	TRBV29-1	few	TRBD2	TRBJ2-1	CSVELADYNEQFF	TGCAGCGTTGAACTAGCGGACTACAATGAGCAGTTCTTC
18	TRBV12-3/TRBV12-4	few	TRBD2	TRBJ2-7	CASSFGTSGRGASYEQYF	TGTGCCAGCAGTTTCGGGACTAGCGGGAGGGGGGCCTCCTACGAGCAGTACTTC
13	TRBV6-6	.	.	TRBJ2-5	CASSYPAGETQYF	TGTGCCAGCAGTTACCCGGCAGGAGAGACCCAGTACTTC
16	TRBV4-1	many	.	TRBJ2-7	CASSQERGSSSYEQYF	TGCGCCAGCAGCCAAGAAAGGGGCTCTAGCTCCTACGAGCAGTACTTC
13	TRBV7-2	.	.	TRBJ2-1	CASKVRGRIEQFF	TGTGCCAGCAAGGTGAGGGGTCGGATTGAGCAGTTCTTC
17	TRBV11-2	.	.	TRBJ2-1	CASLPAPTSGTRNEQFF	TGTGCCAGTCTCCCGGCCCCGACTAGTGGGACACGGAATGAGCAGTTCTTC
16	TRBV7-2	few	.	TRBJ2-7	CASSFRVWAAAYEQYF	TGTGCCAGCAGCTTCAGGGTATGGGCCGCCGCCTACGAGCAGTACTTC
11	TRBV6-5	few	.	TRBJ2-2	CASRTTGELFF	TGTGCCAGCAGGACCACCGGGGAGCTGTTTTTT
10	TRBV7-3	.	.	TRBJ1-4	CASSAWHSSF	TGTGCCAGCAGCGCATGGCACTCCTCTTTT
17	TRBV7-2	few	.	TRBJ1-5	CASSLWGGISLDQPQHF	TGTGCCAGCAGCTTATGGGGGGGTATATCCTTGGACCAGCCCCAGCATTTT
15	TRBV7-2	many	.	TRBJ2-7	CASSSAFRDFYEQYF	TGTGCCAGCAGCTCGGCATTCCGGGACTTCTACGAGCAGTACTTC
17	TRBV6-2/TRBV6-3	many	.	TRBJ2-6	CASSLYELDSGANVLTF	TGTGCCAGCAGCCTTTACGAACTGGACTCTGGGGCCAACGTCCTGACTTTC
16	TRBV27	.	.	TRBJ2-2	CASSFMASPQTGELFF	TGTGCCAGCAGTTTTATGGCTTCCCCCCAAACCGGGGAGCTGTTTTTT
16	TRBV7-9	few	TRBD1	TRBJ1-4	CASNFMETGVNEKLFF	TGTGCCAGCAACTTTATGGAGACAGGGGTTAATGAAAAACTGTTTTTT
16	TRBV29-1	.	.	TRBJ2-2	CSVEAQGGSAKRELFF	TGCAGCGTTGAAGCTCAAGGCGGGTCCGCGAAGAGGGAGCTGTTTTTT
14	TRBV28	.	.	TRBJ1-5	CASRILGGNQPQHF	TGTGCCAGCAGAATACTGGGAGGCAATCAGCCCCAGCATTTT
14	TRBV12-3/TRBV12-4	few	TRBD1	TRBJ2-1	CASSLVDRENEQFF	TGTGCCAGCAGTTTAGTAGACAGGGAAAATGAGCAGTTCTTC
12	TRBV7-9	.	.	TRBJ2-1	CASSLKVGEQFF	TGTGCCAGCAGCTTAAAGGTCGGTGAGCAGTTCTTC
16	TRBV7-2	.	TRBD1	TRBJ1-2	CASSLGRQGANYGYTF	TGTGCCAGCAGCTTAGGAAGACAGGGGGCTAACTATGGCTACACCTTC
14	TRBV9	many	TRBD1	TRBJ2-7	CASSVGQGTYEQYF	TGTGCCAGCAGCGTGGGACAGGGAACCTACGAGCAGTACTTC
14	TRBV11-2	.	.	TRBJ2-7	CASSLAGRLDEQYF	TGTGCCAGCAGCTTAGCCGGGAGACTTGACGAGCAGTACTTC
14	TRBV28	many	.	TRBJ1-1	CASSLYGGGTEAFF	TGTGCCAGCAGTTTATATGGGGGAGGCACTGAAGCTTTCTTT
15	TRBV7-3	few	TRBD2	TRBJ2-3	CASSRLAGGPDTQYF	TGTGCCAGCAGCCGACTAGCGGGAGGGCCGGATACGCAGTATTTT